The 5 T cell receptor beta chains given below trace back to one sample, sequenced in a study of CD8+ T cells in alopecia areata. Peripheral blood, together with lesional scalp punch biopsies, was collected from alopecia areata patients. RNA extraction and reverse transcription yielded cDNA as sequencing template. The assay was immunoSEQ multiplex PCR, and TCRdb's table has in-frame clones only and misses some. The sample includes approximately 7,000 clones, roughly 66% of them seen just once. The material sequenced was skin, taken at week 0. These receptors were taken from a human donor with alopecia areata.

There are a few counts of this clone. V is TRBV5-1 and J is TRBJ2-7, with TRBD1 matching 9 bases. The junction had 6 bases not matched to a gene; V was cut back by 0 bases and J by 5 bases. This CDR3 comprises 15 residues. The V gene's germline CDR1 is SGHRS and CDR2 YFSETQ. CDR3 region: CASSLVIQGAHEQYF. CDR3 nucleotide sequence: TGCGCCAGCAGCTTGGTCATACAGGGGGCCCACGAGCAGTACTTC.

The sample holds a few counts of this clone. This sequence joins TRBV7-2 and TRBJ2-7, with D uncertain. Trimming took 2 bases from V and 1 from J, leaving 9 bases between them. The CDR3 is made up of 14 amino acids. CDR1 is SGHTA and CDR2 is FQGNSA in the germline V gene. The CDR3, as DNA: TGTGCCAGCAGCTTATTAGATTTATCCTACGAGCAGTACTTC. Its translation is CASSLLDLSYEQYF.

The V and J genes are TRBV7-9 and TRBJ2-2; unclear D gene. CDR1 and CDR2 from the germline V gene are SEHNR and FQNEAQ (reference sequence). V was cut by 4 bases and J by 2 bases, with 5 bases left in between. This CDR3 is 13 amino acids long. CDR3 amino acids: CASSYKNTGELFF. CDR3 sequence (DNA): TGTGCCAGCAGCTACAAAAACACCGGGGAGCTGTTTTTT.

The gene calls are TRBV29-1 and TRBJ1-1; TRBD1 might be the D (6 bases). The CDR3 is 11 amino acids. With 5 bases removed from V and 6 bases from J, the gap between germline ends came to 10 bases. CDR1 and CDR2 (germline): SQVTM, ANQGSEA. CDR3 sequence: CSVNREAEAFF. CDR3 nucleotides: TGCAGCGTTAACAGGGAGGCTGAAGCTTTCTTT. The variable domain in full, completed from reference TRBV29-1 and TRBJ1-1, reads SAVISQKPSRDICQRGTSLTIQCQVDSQVTMMFWYRQQPGQSLTLIATANQGSEATYESGFVIDKFPISRPNLTFSTLTVSNMSPEDSSIYLCSVNREAEAFFGQGTRLTVV.

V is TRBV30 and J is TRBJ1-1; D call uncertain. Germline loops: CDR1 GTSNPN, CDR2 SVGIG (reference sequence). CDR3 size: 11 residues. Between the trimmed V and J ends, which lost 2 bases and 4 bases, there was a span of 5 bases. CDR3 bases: TGTGCCTGGAGTACCGGCACTGAAGCTTTCTTT. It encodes CAWSTGTEAFF.